A single sample gave rise to the 14 T cell receptor beta chains below, sequenced in a study of shared clonotypes between healthy human individuals. The repertoire was sequenced with immunoSEQ multiplex PCR; TCRdb's copy has only in-frame clones and lacks some. The table shows about half a million clones, with around 77% occurring only once. Sample: PBMCs. The receptors were gathered from a woman in her forties in good health. Some clones in this sample may be carry-over from other donors' samples.

CDR3 nucleotide sequence: TGTGCCAGCAGCCCAGCAGCCCACACAGATACGCAGTATTTT. Protein product: CASSPAAHTDTQYF. The chain recombines TRBV2 with TRBJ2-3; D unresolved. V was shortened by 6 bases and J by 2 bases, with 12 bases between the two germline ends. Germline CDR1 SNHLY, CDR2 FYNNEI. The CDR3 totals 14 residues.

This clone was seen a single time. A clone one base away is much larger, so this may be a read error. The rearrangement joins TRBV5-3 to TRBJ2-2; 10 nucleotides line up with TRBD2. TRBV5-3 is an ORF, and what it does is uncertain. V shed 0 bases and J 1 base; nucleotides not matched to a gene: 0. The CDR3 consists of 16 residues. CDR3 in amino acids: CARSLGLAGNTGELFF. DNA for the CDR3: TGTGCCAGAAGCTTGGGACTAGCGGGGAACACCGGGGAGCTGTTTTTT.

This clone was observed a single time. The CDR3 region has the DNA TGTGCCAGCGCTCGAACTCAGGGGGCGCGTGACGAGCAGTACTTC. It is translated as CASARTQGARDEQYF. The V call is TRBV6-5, the J call TRBJ2-7; TRBD1 agrees at 8 bases. The CDR3 is made up of 15 amino acids. After removal of 8 bases from V and 5 bases from J, the junction contained 14 bases not matched to a gene. Germline CDR1 is MNHEY and CDR2 is SVGAGI.

V and J are TRBV28 and TRBJ1-2; D is possibly TRBD1 (6 bases). The CDR3 sequence is 17 residues long. Trimming stripped 3 bases from V and 3 bases from J, with 20 bases between. Per the germline V gene, CDR1 is MDHEN and CDR2 is SYDVKM. This CDR3 is CASSFLPGDPFDYGYTF. CDR3 DNA sequence: TGTGCCAGCAGTTTCCTTCCAGGGGACCCCTTTGACTATGGCTACACCTTC.

This clone was seen just once. The V gene is TRBV7-2, the J gene TRBJ2-5; a possible D gene is TRBD2 (5 bases). The CDR3 is made up of 11 amino acids. CDR1 and CDR2 from the germline V gene are SGHTA and FQGNSA. V lost 8 bases to trimming and J lost 2 bases, with 6 bases between them. CDR3: CASRGQETQYF. The CDR3 region has the DNA TGTGCCAGCCGGGGACAAGAGACCCAGTACTTC.

The chain uses TRBV29-1 and TRBJ2-7; D is perhaps TRBD1 or TRBD2 (6 bases each). CDR1 and CDR2 (germline): SQVTM, ANQGSEA. CDR3 length: 14 amino acids. Trimming removed 6 bases from V and 2 bases from J, with 17 bases in between. The CDR3: CSVARGARAYEQYF. In DNA form, the CDR3 reads TGCAGCGTGGCAAGGGGGGCCAGGGCCTACGAGCAGTACTTC.

In this sample, this clone turned up once. The chain joins TRBV11-2 to TRBJ1-2; D is unresolved. Germline lookup yields CDR1 SGHAT and CDR2 FQNNGV. The CDR3 is made up of 15 amino acids. V was trimmed by 0 bases and J by 8 bases, leaving 16 bases between them. The CDR3 loop reads CASSLDHQDVGGYTF. CDR3 DNA: TGTGCCAGCAGCTTAGACCACCAGGACGTAGGAGGCTACACCTTC.

The rearrangement links TRBV7-2 to TRBJ2-6; D gene uncertain. The V end lost 1 base, the J end lost 0 bases, and 7 bases lay between the germline ends. This CDR3 has 16 amino acids. The germline CDR1 and CDR2 sequences are SGHTA and FQGNSA. The CDR3 sequence: CASSLGRSSGANVLTF. The CDR3 DNA reads as TGTGCCAGCAGCTTAGGCCGGAGCTCTGGGGCCAACGTCCTGACTTTC.

This rearrangement joins TRBV4-1 to TRBJ2-7; D remains ambiguous. Trimming stripped 0 bases from V and 3 bases from J, with 15 bases between. Germline assignment: CDR1 MGHRA and CDR2 YSYEKL. This CDR3 is 16 amino acids long. CDR3 in DNA: TGCGCCAGCAGCCAAGAGGCGCACCCAACCTACTACGAGCAGTACTTC. Protein: CASSQEAHPTYYEQYF.

Notes on this clone: The likely explanation is a read error, given a far larger clone one base away. The J gene is TRBJ1-5, the V gene TRBV30, with a possible D match to TRBD1 (6 bases). Per germline, CDR1 GTSNPN and CDR2 SVGIG (reference sequence). CDR3 length: 16 residues. The CDR3: CAWSVGGDYSNQPRHF. CDR3 bases: TGTGCCTGGAGTGTAGGGGGTGACTATAGCAATCAGCCCCGGCATTTT.

This clone has a count of ten or more. Additional DNA sequences in this sample encode the identical CDR3. The chain couples TRBV7-8 to TRBJ1-2, with D uncertain. In germline, CDR1 is SGHVS, CDR2 FQNEAQ. The CDR3 length is 16 residues. The V gene lost 3 bases and the J gene lost 0 bases, with 14 bases spanning the gap. The CDR3 region is CASSLGRRMANYGYTF. The DNA for the CDR3 is TGTGCCAGCAGCTTGGGAAGGCGGATGGCTAACTATGGCTACACCTTC.

This clone was observed once. A far larger clone is a single base away, which makes a read error likely. The chain is built from TRBV5-1 and TRBJ1-1, with D unresolved. Germline assignment: CDR1 SGHRS and CDR2 YFSETQ. This CDR3 is built from 12 residues. The CDR3 region has the DNA TGCGCCAGCAGGTTAAGTAACACTGAAGCTCTCTTT. It encodes CASRLSNTEALF.

V gene TRBV7-8 combines with J gene TRBJ2-1; tentative D call: TRBD2 (6 bases). The V gene's germline CDR1 is SGHVS and CDR2 FQNEAQ. V was pared by 4 bases and J by 7 bases, with 29 bases between. CDR3 length: 19 residues. This chain's CDR3 is CASSSKDPAGARERNEQFF. The CDR3 DNA is TGTGCCAGCAGCTCAAAAGATCCCGCCGGAGCCCGGGAGAGGAATGAGCAGTTCTTC.

The chain combines TRBV7-9 with TRBJ2-1, with TRBD2 matching 11 bases. The germline CDR1 and CDR2 sequences are SEHNR and FQNEAQ (reference sequence). V dropped 6 bases and J dropped 6; count of bases not matched to a gene: 7. The CDR3 extends over 15 amino acids. CDR3: CASRMGLAEANEQFF. The CDR3, as DNA: TGTGCCAGCAGGATGGGACTAGCGGAGGCCAATGAGCAGTTCTTC.